A selection of T cell receptor beta chains follows, all from one sample in a study of cytomegalovirus exposure and HLA in healthy donors. Assay used: immunoSEQ multiplex PCR; TCRdb lists only in-frame clones, some missing. This table has about 170,000 clones, around three quarters appearing once. Sequenced material: PBMCs. The receptor set was obtained from a woman in her forties or fifties in good health and CMV-seronegative. CDR3s include the opening cysteine and the closing phenylalanine or tryptophan. A D gene is named only where the DNA matches it firmly. Clone size appears in some rows only: once, few, many, or a class for an expanded clone.

J,D,size,V,CDR3,DNA
TRBJ1-2,NA,few,TRBV7-8,CASGSGLISGYTF,TGTGCCAGCGGCTCGGGACTTATTAGTGGCTACACCTTC
TRBJ2-7,NA,NA,TRBV7-2,CASSFPRPRDYEQYF,TGTGCCAGCAGCTTTCCAAGGCCTAGGGACTACGAGCAGTACTTC
TRBJ2-3,NA,NA,TRBV7-9,CSSSPNPVSTDTQYF,TGTTCCAGCAGCCCCAATCCGGTGAGCACAGATACGCAGTATTTT
TRBJ2-1,NA,NA,TRBV4-1,CASSQDGWRGYNEQFF,TGCGCCAGCAGCCAAGATGGGTGGCGGGGCTACAATGAGCAGTTCTTC
TRBJ1-3,TRBD1,NA,TRBV7-9,CASSSPGQASGNTIYF,TGTGCCAGCAGCTCACCGGGACAGGCCTCTGGAAACACCATATATTTT
TRBJ1-1,NA,few,TRBV5-5,CASSLAQGFGTEAFF,TGTGCCAGCAGCTTGGCCCAGGGGTTTGGGACTGAAGCTTTCTTT
TRBJ1-1,TRBD1,NA,TRBV27,CASRIPGQGANTEAFF,TGTGCCAGCAGGATACCGGGACAGGGGGCGAACACTGAAGCTTTCTTT
TRBJ1-6,NA,few,TRBV30,CAWSVPGSPLHF,TGTGCCTGGAGTGTGCCCGGGTCACCCCTCCACTTT
TRBJ2-3,TRBD2,NA,TRBV4-3,CASSSTGLAGATDTQYF,TGCGCCAGCAGCTCAACGGGGCTAGCGGGGGCCACAGATACGCAGTATTTT
TRBJ1-4,NA,NA,TRBV5-1,CASSPGGQAGGEKLFF,TGCGCCAGCAGCCCTGGCGGGCAGGCGGGAGGTGAAAAACTGTTTTTT
TRBJ2-7,NA,NA,TRBV2,CASRGYRETYEQYF,TGTGCCAGCAGGGGATACAGGGAAACCTACGAGCAGTACTTC
TRBJ1-1,NA,few,TRBV4-1,CASSQVGWETEAFF,TGCGCCAGCAGCCAAGTAGGATGGGAGACTGAAGCTTTCTTT
TRBJ2-1,TRBD2,once,TRBV7-6,CASSLTSGVSYNEQFF,TGTGCCAGCAGCTTAACTAGCGGGGTCTCCTACAATGAGCAGTTCTTC
TRBJ2-7,NA,NA,TRBV11-2,CASSQTGNYEQYF,TGTGCCAGCAGCCAGACAGGAAACTACGAGCAGTACTTC
TRBJ2-2,NA,NA,TRBV7-2,CASTRDSLDGELFF,TGTGCCAGCACCCGAGACAGCCTTGACGGGGAGCTGTTTTTT
TRBJ2-5,NA,NA,TRBV7-6,CASSLGSEETQYF,TGTGCCAGCAGCTTAGGAAGTGAGGAGACCCAGTACTTC
TRBJ1-2,NA,NA,TRBV28,CASSSSNPGVGRSYGYTF,TGTGCCAGCAGTTCCTCAAACCCGGGCGTGGGGCGTTCCTATGGCTACACCTTC
TRBJ2-7,NA,NA,TRBV6-5,CASSYSKAVSAYEQYF,TGTGCCAGCAGTTACTCGAAGGCGGTGAGTGCCTACGAGCAGTACTTC
TRBJ2-1,TRBD2,NA,TRBV18,CASSPPASGRREQFF,TGTGCCAGCTCACCACCGGCTAGCGGGAGGCGGGAGCAGTTCTTC
TRBJ1-1,NA,NA,TRBV4-2,CASSQFGGGGPEAFF,TGTGCCAGCAGCCAATTTGGGGGCGGGGGGCCTGAAGCTTTCTTT
TRBJ2-2,TRBD2,NA,TRBV7-9,CASSRPGTSAGELFF,TGTGCCAGCAGCAGACCCGGGACTAGCGCCGGGGAGCTGTTTTTT
TRBJ1-5,TRBD1,NA,TRBV7-9,CASSRTGGQGNQPQHF,TGTGCCAGCAGCCGCACAGGGGGCCAGGGCAATCAGCCCCAGCATTTT
TRBJ2-5,TRBD2,NA,TRBV4-3,CASSQDDERGHPLDQETQYF,TGCGCCAGCAGCCAAGATGATGAGCGGGGGCATCCCCTCGACCAAGAGACCCAGTACTTC
TRBJ1-5,NA,NA,TRBV2,CASSYAKMQPQHF,TGTGCCAGCAGCTATGCCAAGATGCAGCCCCAGCATTTT
TRBJ1-3,NA,NA,TRBV28,CASSIGGRSGNTIYF,TGTGCCAGCAGTATTGGAGGGCGCTCTGGAAACACCATATATTTT
TRBJ2-7,NA,once,TRBV10-2,CASAPSTYEQYF,TGCGCCAGCGCCCCGAGTACCTACGAGCAGTACTTC
TRBJ2-7,NA,NA,TRBV4-1,CARDSTPGQYYEQYF,TGCGCCAGGGATTCTACTCCAGGGCAGTACTACGAGCAGTACTTC
TRBJ2-7,NA,few,TRBV6-1,CASTPGTNPYEQYF,TGTGCCAGCACCCCCGGGACAAACCCTTACGAGCAGTACTTC
TRBJ2-1,NA,NA,TRBV7-9,CASSLGIGEQFF,TGTGCCAGCAGCTTAGGCATCGGTGAGCAGTTCTTC
TRBJ2-7,TRBD1,NA,TRBV7-2,CASSQSGTGSPYEQYF,TGTGCCAGCAGTCAATCCGGGACAGGGTCTCCATACGAGCAGTACTTC
TRBJ2-7,TRBD2,NA,TRBV7-9,CSSSRIGLDEQYF,TGTTCCAGCAGCCGCATCGGACTAGACGAGCAGTACTTC
TRBJ2-7,TRBD2,NA,TRBV15,CATSRDRGGGEQYF,TGTGCCACCAGCAGAGATAGAGGCGGGGGCGAGCAGTACTTC
TRBJ1-4,NA,NA,TRBV4-3,CASSQGWGGSEKLFF,TGCGCCAGCAGCCAAGGTTGGGGAGGATCTGAAAAACTGTTTTTT
TRBJ2-1,TRBD2,NA,TRBV19,CASNGLAGVGEQFF,TGTGCCAGTAACGGACTAGCGGGAGTGGGTGAGCAGTTCTTC
TRBJ1-1,NA,once,TRBV7-9,CASSTTQGRTEAFF,TGTGCCAGCAGCACAACGCAGGGTCGCACTGAAGCTTTCTTT
TRBJ2-7,TRBD1,NA,TRBV2,CASSDRGRHEQYF,TGTGCCAGCAGTGACAGGGGGCGGCACGAGCAGTACTTC
TRBJ1-1,NA,NA,TRBV10-2,CASSESRAGEAFF,TGCGCCAGCAGTGAGTCGAGAGCTGGTGAAGCTTTCTTT
TRBJ2-7,TRBD1,NA,TRBV6-1,CASSAGTGGGRSEQYF,TGTGCCAGCAGTGCCGGGACAGGGGGCGGGAGAAGCGAGCAGTACTTC
TRBJ1-1,NA,few,TRBV19,CASSIVGAVTNTEAFF,TGTGCCAGTAGTATAGTGGGGGCAGTCACGAACACTGAAGCTTTCTTT